The rows below give T cell receptor beta chains drawn from one sample of a study of blood T cell repertoires in COVID-19. Only in-frame clones appear in the TCRdb table, and some are missing; sequencing was by immunoSEQ multiplex PCR. Found here are under 200,000 clones, 80% to 90% of them singletons; the top ten hold 11%. Sequencing used peripheral blood. All receptors derive from a woman aged 55 to 70 with COVID-19, enrolled during active disease. Both conserved end residues are part of each CDR3. D genes are given only for firm matches. A row's size may be missing; if present it is once, few, many or a size class.

clone_size j_call d_call v_call cdr3_nt cdr3_aa
. TRBJ1-2 . TRBV28 TGTGCCAGCACCTCTTGGGGGGTGGAGTATGGCTACACCTTC CASTSWGVEYGYTF
. TRBJ2-1 . TRBV9 TGTGCCAGCAGCGTAGGAGGGAGTGGTTACAATGAGCAGTTCTTC CASSVGGSGYNEQFF
. TRBJ1-6 . TRBV5-4 TGTGCCAGCAGCTCTAAGACAGAGCTTTCCCCCCTCCACTTT CASSSKTELSPLHF
. TRBJ2-1 . TRBV19 TGTGCCAGTAGTTCAGGGGCTATCTCCTACAATGAGCAGTTCTTC CASSSGAISYNEQFF
. TRBJ1-2 . TRBV5-6 TGTGCCAGCAGTGAGCCCGGCCTGCGCGTCGTTCTAGCTCCCAACTTC CASSEPGLRVVLAPNF
. TRBJ2-5 TRBD2 TRBV7-9 TGTGCCAGCAGCGTCAGGGCTAGCGGGGTAGAGACCCAGTACTTC CASSVRASGVETQYF
. TRBJ2-7 . TRBV30 TGTGCCTGGAGTTCCGGGGATACCTACGAGCAGTACTTC CAWSSGDTYEQYF
. TRBJ2-7 TRBD1 TRBV6-5 TGTGCCAGCAGTTACAGGGACAGGGTCTACGAGCAGTACTTC CASSYRDRVYEQYF
. TRBJ2-3 . TRBV9 TGTGCCAGCAGCGTAGCTCTCCGTGGAGGGCCGAGTATGAGCACAGATACGCAGTATTTT CASSVALRGGPSMSTDTQYF
. TRBJ2-2 . TRBV3-1/TRBV3-2 TGTGCCAGCAGCCAAAATTCCGGGCGGGGCGGGGAGCTGTTTTTT CASSQNSGRGGELFF
few TRBJ1-5 . TRBV5-8 TGTGCCAGCAGCTTTTGGGATTTACAGGGTTCTCAGCCCCAGCATTTT CASSFWDLQGSQPQHF
. TRBJ1-4 . TRBV9 TGTGCCAGCAGCGTAGGCGGGGCAGGGAGCAAGGAAAAACTGTTTTTT CASSVGGAGSKEKLFF
. TRBJ2-7 . TRBV12-3/TRBV12-4 TGTGCCAGCAGTTTAGCAGGGGGCTACGAGCAGTACTTC CASSLAGGYEQYF
. TRBJ2-3 TRBD2 TRBV7-2 TGTGCCAGCAGCTCAAAGCGGGAGGGCCGTGGCACAGATACGCAGTATTTT CASSSKREGRGTDTQYF
once TRBJ2-5 . TRBV7-7 TGTGCTAGCAGCTTAGTCCTAGGGGGTTCAGAGACCCAGTACTTC CASSLVLGGSETQYF
. TRBJ1-2 . TRBV4-3 TGCGCCAGCAGCCAAGGACAGAGATATGGCTACACCTTC CASSQGQRYGYTF
. TRBJ1-5 TRBD1 TRBV5-1 TGCGCCAGCAGCAGGGGGACAGGGGGAAATCAGCCCCAGCATTTT CASSRGTGGNQPQHF
. TRBJ2-7 TRBD1 TRBV27 TGTGCCAGCAGCTATCGGACAGGGGGGCGCCAATCAGCCTACGAGCAGTACTTC CASSYRTGGRQSAYEQYF
. TRBJ2-2 TRBD2 TRBV25-1 TGTGCCAGCAGTGCGACTAGCGGGGGGAACACCGGGGAGCTGTTTTTT CASSATSGGNTGELFF
. TRBJ2-1 . TRBV11-2 TGTGCCAGCAGCCCCGGCGCGACAGGCAATGAGCAGTTCTTC CASSPGATGNEQFF
. TRBJ2-2 TRBD1 TRBV24-1 TGTGCCACCAGTGACCTGACAGGGGGTTACGCCGGGGAGCTGTTTTTT CATSDLTGGYAGELFF
. TRBJ2-7 TRBD2 TRBV30 TGTGCCTGGACCGCCGAGACAGCGGGAGGGCGCTACGAGCAGTACTTC CAWTAETAGGRYEQYF
. TRBJ2-3 . TRBV30 TGTGCCTGGGGCCTCACAGATACGCAGTATTTT CAWGLTDTQYF
. TRBJ1-5 TRBD1 TRBV7-9 TGTGCCAGCAGCCCGACAGGGGGAGGGAATCAGCCCCAGCATTTT CASSPTGGGNQPQHF
. TRBJ2-1 TRBD2 TRBV10-1 TGCGCCAGCAGTAGGGGACTAGCGTACAATGAGCAGTTCTTC CASSRGLAYNEQFF
. TRBJ2-3 . TRBV10-1 TGCGCCAGCAGTGGGACAAAAAACACAGATACGCAGTATTTT CASSGTKNTDTQYF
. TRBJ1-3 . TRBV29-1 TGCAGCGTCGACGCAGGCCCAGGAAACACCATATATTTT CSVDAGPGNTIYF
. TRBJ1-5 TRBD1 TRBV2 TGTGCCAGCGGGAAAACAGGGGGCTTAAGCAATCAGCCCCAGCATTTT CASGKTGGLSNQPQHF
. TRBJ2-6 TRBD1 TRBV5-1 TGCGCCAGCAGCTTTCTTGGGACAGGGACCAACGTCCTGACTTTC CASSFLGTGTNVLTF
. TRBJ2-5 TRBD1 TRBV19 TGTGCCAGCTCTCGGGACAGGGGTGATCAAGAGACCCAGTACTTC CASSRDRGDQETQYF
once TRBJ1-1 . TRBV7-2 TGTGCCAGCAGCCGCCAGGGGAACACTGAAGCTTTCTTT CASSRQGNTEAFF
. TRBJ1-2 . TRBV28 TGTGCCAGCAGTTTCGGCGGTAACTATGGCTACACCTTC CASSFGGNYGYTF
. TRBJ1-1 . TRBV5-4 TGTGCCAGCAGCTCCCACAACCAGTATCCGAGGACTGAAGCTTTCTTT CASSSHNQYPRTEAFF
. TRBJ2-5 TRBD2 TRBV20-1 TGCAGTGCTAGTGTGGCGGGAGAACTGTACCAAGAGACCCAGTACTTC CSASVAGELYQETQYF